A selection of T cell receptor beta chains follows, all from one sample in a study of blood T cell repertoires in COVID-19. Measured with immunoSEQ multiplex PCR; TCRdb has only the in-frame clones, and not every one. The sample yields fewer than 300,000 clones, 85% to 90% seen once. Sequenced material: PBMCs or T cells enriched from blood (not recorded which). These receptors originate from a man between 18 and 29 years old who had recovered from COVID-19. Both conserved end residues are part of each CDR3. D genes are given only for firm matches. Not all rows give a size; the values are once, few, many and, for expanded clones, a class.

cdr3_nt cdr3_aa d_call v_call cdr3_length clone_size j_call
TGTGCCAGCAGCTTCGGCGGCAGCTCTGGAAACACCATATATTTT CASSFGGSSGNTIYF NA TRBV13 15 NA TRBJ1-3
TGTGCCAGCAGTTTATCGACCCTAGCGGGGGGATATTACAATGAGCAGTTCTTC CASSLSTLAGGYYNEQFF TRBD2 TRBV27 18 NA TRBJ2-1
TGTGCCAGCAGCCTGGACAGGGCGAACTATGGCTACACCTTC CASSLDRANYGYTF TRBD1 TRBV4-2 14 NA TRBJ1-2
TGTGCCAGCAGCGGCTGGACAGATAGCTCCTACGAGCAGTACTTC CASSGWTDSSYEQYF NA TRBV5-5 15 once TRBJ2-7
TGCGCCAGCAGCCATCCGGACAGGGACGGGGAGCAGTACTTC CASSHPDRDGEQYF TRBD1 TRBV4-1 14 NA TRBJ2-7
TGTGCCAGCAGCTTAGGCCCTCCTAGCGGGAAGAACACCGGGGAGCTGTTTTTT CASSLGPPSGKNTGELFF TRBD2 TRBV7-9 18 NA TRBJ2-2
TGTGCCAGCAGCTTATCCCCCGTCAGGGTGGCGGGCTACACCTTC CASSLSPVRVAGYTF NA TRBV7-9 15 NA TRBJ1-2
TGTGCCAGCAGTCCCGGGACAGGGGGGGACATGAACACTGAAGCTTTCTTT CASSPGTGGDMNTEAFF TRBD1 TRBV6-6 17 NA TRBJ1-1
TGTGCCAGCAGCTTAGCATATCCGGGACGGGGGTACGACAATGAGCAGTTCTTC CASSLAYPGRGYDNEQFF NA TRBV11-1 18 NA TRBJ2-1
TGTGCCATCACACAGGGCGCAAACTATGGCTACACCTTC CAITQGANYGYTF NA TRBV10-3 13 NA TRBJ1-2
TGTGCCAGTAGGGGCCAGGGGTCGAGGCAGCCCCAGCATTTT CASRGQGSRQPQHF NA TRBV19 14 NA TRBJ1-5
TGTGCCAGCTCACCAGATAGACAAACTGGAAACACCATATATTTT CASSPDRQTGNTIYF NA TRBV18 15 NA TRBJ1-3
TGTGCCAGCAGCTTGTCCGGAACGGGGGACGAGCAGTACTTC CASSLSGTGDEQYF NA TRBV3-1/TRBV3-2 14 NA TRBJ2-7
TGTGCCAGCTCATCCTCGACAGGGGCCTATGGCTACACCTTC CASSSSTGAYGYTF TRBD1 TRBV18 14 NA TRBJ1-2
TGTGCCACGATACCCCAAGGGCAGGGAGGAAACACCATATATTTT CATIPQGQGGNTIYF NA TRBV10-3 15 NA TRBJ1-3
TGTGCCAGCAGACAGGGAACAGGGGGTAATTCACCCCTCCACTTT CASRQGTGGNSPLHF TRBD1 TRBV7-9 15 few TRBJ1-6
TGTGCCAGCACCCTCAACCGGGACAGCTCCTACAATGAGCAGTTCTTC CASTLNRDSSYNEQFF TRBD1 TRBV7-9 16 NA TRBJ2-1
TGTGCCACCGCTACTAGCGGCTACAATGAGCAGTTCTTC CATATSGYNEQFF TRBD2 TRBV24-1 13 NA TRBJ2-1